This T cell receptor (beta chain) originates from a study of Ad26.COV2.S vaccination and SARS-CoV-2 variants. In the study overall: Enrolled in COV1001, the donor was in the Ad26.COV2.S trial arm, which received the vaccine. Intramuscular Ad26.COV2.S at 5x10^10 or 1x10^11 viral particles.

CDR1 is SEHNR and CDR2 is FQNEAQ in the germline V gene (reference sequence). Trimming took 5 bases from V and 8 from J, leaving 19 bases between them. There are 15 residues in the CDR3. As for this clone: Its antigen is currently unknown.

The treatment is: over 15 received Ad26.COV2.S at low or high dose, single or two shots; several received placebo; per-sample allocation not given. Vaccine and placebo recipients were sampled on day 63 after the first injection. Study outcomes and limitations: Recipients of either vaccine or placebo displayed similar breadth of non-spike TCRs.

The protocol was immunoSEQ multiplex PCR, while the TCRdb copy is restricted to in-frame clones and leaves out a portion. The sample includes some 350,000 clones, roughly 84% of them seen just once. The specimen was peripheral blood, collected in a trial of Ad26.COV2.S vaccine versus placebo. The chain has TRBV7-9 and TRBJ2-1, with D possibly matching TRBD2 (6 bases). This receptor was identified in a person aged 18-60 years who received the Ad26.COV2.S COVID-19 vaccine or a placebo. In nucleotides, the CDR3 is TGTGCCAGCAGCCCTGATCCGGGACTCCCGTATGAGCAGTTCTTC. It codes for CASSPDPGLPYEQFF.